This passage covers 28 T cell receptor beta chains from one sample sequenced in a study of T cells in Graves' hyperthyroidism and ophthalmopathy. Researchers took RNA transcripts and amplified the TCR beta CDR3 regions from them. The TCR CDR3 first-round RT-PCR relied on the HTBI primer set. TCRdb processed the multiplex PCR reads anew with MiXCR; each CDR3 protein has one entry. The repertoire includes fewer than 750,000 distinct CDR3 sequences, roughly 15% of them detected once, and about 4.5% sits in the top ten. The sequenced material came from blood. These receptors were taken from a woman aged 40 to 50 with Graves' ophthalmopathy.

This clonotype was observed at least ten times. V is TRBV6-5 and J is TRBJ1-2; 10 nucleotides match TRBD1. V lost 1 base, J lost 2 bases, and 1 base stayed unmatched. This CDR3 contains 15 residues. Germline V CDR1 and CDR2: MNHEY, SVGAGI. CDR3 DNA sequence: TGTGCCAGCAGTTACTGGGGACAGGGGAACTATGGCTACACCTTC. It translates to CASSYWGQGNYGYTF.

A few counts support this clonotype. The chain recombines TRBV28 with TRBJ1-1, with 7 bases aligning to TRBD1. Germline assignment: CDR1 MDHEN and CDR2 SYDVKM. This CDR3 comprises 14 residues. Trimming took 4 bases from V and 6 from J; bases not matched to a gene: 8. CDR3 protein: CASSSAGGRAEAFF. For the CDR3, the DNA is TGTGCCAGCAGTTCGGCAGGGGGTAGGGCTGAAGCTTTCTTT.

This clonotype was seen repeatedly, ten times or more. The J gene is TRBJ1-2, the V gene TRBV29-1, with 10 nucleotides matching TRBD1. The trim removed 3 bases at V and 5 bases at J, leaving 3 bases unmatched. This CDR3 is 13 amino acids long. Germline CDR1 and CDR2: SQVTM and ANQGSEA. DNA for the CDR3: TGCAGCGTTGACCCGGGACAGGGGTATGGCTACACCTTC. Protein: CSVDPGQGYGYTF.

The genes are TRBV6-2 or TRBV6-3 and TRBJ2-2; no definite D call. Germline V gene lookup returns CDR1 MNHEY and CDR2 SVGEGT. This CDR3 is built from 14 residues. Trimming removed 2 bases at V and 0 bases at J, with 4 bases between. This chain's CDR3 is CASSYNTNTGELFF. CDR3 DNA sequence: TGTGCCAGCAGTTACAATACGAACACCGGGGAGCTGTTTTTT.

Here the CDR3 DNA reads TGCGCCAGCAGCCAAGACCCTAGTAGTCGGGAGGGCACCGGGGAGCTGTTTTTT. It is translated as CASSQDPSSREGTGELFF. J is TRBJ2-2 and V is TRBV4-3, with TRBD2 matching 8 bases. The germline CDR1 and CDR2 sequences are LGHNA and YSLEER. The CDR3 runs 18 residues. V lost 0 bases to trimming and J lost 4 bases; unmatched junction nucleotides: 10.

The V call is TRBV20-1, the J call TRBJ1-1; 10 bases agree with TRBD1. The ends lost 1 base at V and 11 bases at J; junction bases unmatched: 7. Germline CDR1 reads DFQATT; CDR2 reads SNEGSKA (reference sequence). This CDR3 comprises 13 residues. CDR3 bases: TGCAGTGCTAGAGGGACAGGGGGATTTGAGGCTTTCTTT. Its translation is CSARGTGGFEAFF.

This clonotype occurred many times. V gene TRBV29-1 combines with J gene TRBJ2-7; 9 positions agree with TRBD2. The ends lost 5 bases at V and 7 bases at J; junction bases unmatched: 6. CDR1 SQVTM and CDR2 ANQGSEA come from the germline V gene. The length of the CDR3 is 12 residues. CDR3 loop: CSVWREGGEQYF. CDR3 in DNA: TGCAGCGTTTGGCGGGAGGGGGGGGAGCAGTACTTC.

The V call is TRBV19, the J call TRBJ1-5, with D uncertain. The ends were cut back, 9 bases at V and 8 bases at J, with 26 bases in the middle. Germline-derived CDR1 and CDR2 are LNHDA and SQIVND (reference sequence). There are 16 residues in the CDR3. CDR3 region: CASRPLGRPLAEPQHF. In DNA form, the CDR3 reads TGTGCCAGCCGTCCTTTAGGGAGGCCCCTTGCCGAGCCCCAGCATTTT.

This clonotype was seen at least ten times. J is TRBJ2-7 and V is TRBV11-2; unclear D gene. The V end lost 4 bases, the J end lost 2 bases, and 18 bases lay between the germline ends. The germline V gene encodes CDR1 SGHAT and CDR2 FQNNGV. The CDR3 is 16 residues long. CDR3 region: CASSYAPTHNPYEQYF. The CDR3 nucleotides are TGTGCCAGCAGCTACGCCCCGACCCACAACCCCTACGAGCAGTACTTC.

This clonotype was observed a few times. The rearrangement uses TRBV7-2 and TRBJ2-7; D uncertain. Germline V lookup: CDR1 SGHTA, CDR2 FQGNSA. The CDR3 sequence is 14 residues long. Trimming left V 1 base short and J 2 bases short, with 9 bases between. The DNA of the CDR3 is TGTGCCAGCAGCTTAGTGGGCAATACCTACGAGCAGTACTTC. This codes for CASSLVGNTYEQYF.

This clonotype was observed at least ten times. This chain uses TRBV5-1 with TRBJ2-5; the D is unclear. Trimming removed 3 bases at V and 5 bases at J, with 14 bases between. CDR3 length equals 14 residues. The germline V gene has CDR1 SGHRS and CDR2 YFSETQ. Here the CDR3 DNA reads TGCGCCAGCAGCTCCGTTCCCACAAGCGAGACCCAGTACTTC. It codes for CASSSVPTSETQYF.

There are many counts of this clonotype. This chain connects TRBV7-2 to TRBJ2-2, with 8 bases that match TRBD2. With 4 bases clipped from V and 5 bases from J, the junction kept 3 bases outside the gene matches. The CDR3 consists of 14 residues. The germline gives CDR1 SGHTA, CDR2 FQGNSA. The chain's CDR3 is CASSSQRGTGELFF. In nucleotides, the CDR3 is TGTGCCAGCAGCTCTCAGCGGGGGACCGGGGAGCTGTTTTTT.

For this clonotype: This sequence may be a read error, since a much larger clone differs from it by one base. No conserved phenylalanine or tryptophan is present at the end of the CDR3, so a read error is the likely explanation. V and J are TRBV25-1 and TRBJ2-1, with D possibly TRBD2 on 5 matching bases. The length of the CDR3 is 13 residues. Germline V gene lookup returns CDR1 MGHDK and CDR2 SYGVNS. V lost 3 bases, J lost 8 bases, and 11 bases lay in between. Here the CDR3 reads CASSDLAADEQFS. The CDR3 region has the DNA TGTGCCAGCAGTGACCTAGCAGCGGATGAGCAGTTCTCC.

V is TRBV4-1 and J is TRBJ1-1; D is perhaps TRBD1 (5 bases). The V gene lost 3 bases and the J gene lost 0 bases, with 11 bases spanning the gap. This CDR3 comprises 15 residues. Germline V CDR1 and CDR2: MGHRA, YSYEKL. CDR3 in DNA: TGCGCCAGCAGCCAGGACAACCGAATGAACACTGAAGCTTTCTTT. Translating it yields CASSQDNRMNTEAFF.

V usage is TRBV27 and J usage is TRBJ2-7, with TRBD2 identical over 9 bases. The CDR3 runs 13 residues. Per the germline V gene, CDR1 is MNHEY and CDR2 is SMNVEV (reference sequence). V was clipped by 3 bases and J by 5 bases; unmatched bases: 2. In nucleotides, the CDR3 is TGTGCCAGCAGTTTCGGCGGGAGGGACGAGCAGTACTTC. Residues: CASSFGGRDEQYF.

This clonotype was detected many times. The rearrangement uses TRBV28 and TRBJ1-2; unclear D gene. Trimming stripped 6 bases from V and 0 bases from J, with 8 bases between. CDR1 is MDHEN and CDR2 is SYDVKM in the germline V gene. This CDR3 spans 13 amino acids. The CDR3 sequence is CASSAGTNYGYTF. CDR3 in DNA: TGTGCCAGCAGCGCCGGGACTAACTATGGCTACACCTTC.

The gene calls are TRBV6-2 or TRBV6-3 and TRBJ1-1; 7 bases are shared with TRBD1. This CDR3 has 16 residues. Germline CDR1 is MNHEY and CDR2 is SVGEGT. Losses at the gene ends were 6 bases for V and 0 bases for J; bases not matched to a gene: 10. CDR3 loop: CASSPYLGGVNTEAFF. In DNA form, the CDR3 reads TGTGCCAGCAGCCCCTACTTAGGGGGCGTGAACACTGAAGCTTTCTTT.

This clonotype was seen repeatedly, ten times or more. The chain carries TRBV4-1 and TRBJ2-7; D possibly corresponds to TRBD1 (6 bases). V was shortened by 6 bases and J by 3 bases, with 12 bases between the two germline ends. This CDR3 is 13 amino acids long. Per the germline V gene, CDR1 is MGHRA and CDR2 is YSYEKL. The DNA of the CDR3 is TGCGCCAGCAGTGTGGGACACCGCTACGAGCAGTACTTC. Translating gives CASSVGHRYEQYF.

At least ten counts were recorded for this clonotype. The chain carries TRBV30 and TRBJ2-5; D possibly matches TRBD1 or TRBD2 (5 bases each). Germline values: CDR1 GTSNPN, CDR2 SVGIG (reference sequence). The CDR3 loop spans 15 amino acids. V shed 0 bases and J shed 1 base, with 12 bases lying between them. The CDR3 here is CAWSVRGLAQETQYF. The DNA of the CDR3 is TGTGCCTGGAGTGTACGGGGCCTAGCCCAAGAGACCCAGTACTTC.

At least ten counts were recorded for this clonotype. The V call is TRBV10-3, the J call TRBJ2-5; D possibly corresponds to TRBD1 (6 bases). Germline loops: CDR1 ENHRY, CDR2 SYGVKD. The ends were cut back, 4 bases at V and 3 bases at J, with 12 bases in the middle. This CDR3 has 14 amino acids. CDR3 protein: CAISGGQTKETQYF. As DNA, the CDR3 is TGTGCCATCAGTGGGGGGCAGACCAAAGAGACCCAGTACTTC.

This clonotype came up many times. The chain recombines TRBV6-5 with TRBJ1-1; D call uncertain. The germline CDR1 and CDR2 sequences are MNHEY and SVGAGI. The CDR3 contains 13 residues. V lost 5 bases and J lost 11, with 18 bases in between. The CDR3, as DNA: TGTGCCAGCAGTACTACCGGGCCCGAGGGCGCTTTCTTT. It translates to CASSTTGPEGAFF.

There are many counts of this clonotype. The rearrangement uses TRBV9 and TRBJ2-7; TRBD1 aligns across 7 bases. Germline CDR1 reads SGDLS; CDR2 reads YYNGEE. Unmatched junction bases numbered 5, after V lost 3 bases and J lost 2 bases. The CDR3 sequence is 14 residues long. The CDR3 DNA is TGTGCCAGCAGCGGTCGGGACAGCCCCTACGAGCAGTACTTC. Its translation: CASSGRDSPYEQYF.

The rearrangement joins TRBV19 to TRBJ2-7; D is perhaps TRBD1 (6 bases). CDR3 length equals 13 residues. V lost 3 bases to trimming and J lost 3 bases, with 9 bases between them. The germline CDR1 and CDR2 sequences are LNHDA and SQIVND (reference sequence). The CDR3 DNA follows: TGTGCCAGTAGTATGTCACAGGGCTACGAGCAGTACTTC. It translates to CASSMSQGYEQYF.

This clonotype came up many times. This rearrangement joins TRBV12-3 or TRBV12-4 to TRBJ2-7, with 8 bases aligning to TRBD1. The V segment lost 7 bases and the J segment 2 bases; nucleotides outside the gene matches: 7. This CDR3 region has 14 residues. The CDR3 bases are TGTGCCAGCACCCGGGACAGGAGAGCCTACGAGCAGTACTTC. Residues: CASTRDRRAYEQYF.

This clonotype was recorded many times. The chain combines TRBV9 with TRBJ2-2; possible D gene TRBD1, 6 bases. CDR3 length: 17 amino acids. V dropped 4 bases and J dropped 2 bases, with 18 bases sitting between them. Germline values: CDR1 SGDLS, CDR2 YYNGEE. In DNA, the CDR3 is TGTGCCAGCAGCCTCCGGACAGCCGCGATTAACACCGGGGAGCTGTTTTTT. Its translation: CASSLRTAAINTGELFF.

This clonotype was counted at least ten times. The chain joins TRBV28 to TRBJ1-2; 7 bases are a match to TRBD1. Per germline, CDR1 MDHEN and CDR2 SYDVKM. V shed 3 bases, J shed 8 bases, and the junction held 12 bases outside the gene matches. The CDR3 contains 15 residues. The CDR3 loop reads CASSFGGTAARGYTF. The CDR3 DNA follows: TGTGCCAGCAGTTTCGGCGGGACAGCCGCCCGGGGCTACACCTTC.

In this sample, this clonotype turned up many times. The rearrangement links TRBV7-3 to TRBJ2-5; D is possibly TRBD2 (6 bases). The length of the CDR3 is 16 residues. Trimming pared 5 bases from V and 2 bases from J, leaving 18 bases between. Germline values: CDR1 SGHTA, CDR2 FQGTGA. The CDR3 DNA reads TGTGCCAGCAGCCCCCCTCTAGCGTCCTTTCAAGAGACCCAGTACTTC. Translation: CASSPPLASFQETQYF. Complete variable domain (other parts from reference TRBV7-3 and TRBJ2-5): GAGVSQTPSNKVTEKGKYVELRCDPISGHTALYWYRQSLGQGPEFLIYFQGTGAADDSGLPNDRFFAVRPEGSVSTLKIQRTERGDSAVYLCASSPPLASFQETQYFGPGTRLLVL.

This clonotype was observed many times. The chain has TRBV20-1 and TRBJ2-7; 8 bases line up with TRBD2. The CDR3 loop spans 15 amino acids. Germline V CDR1 and CDR2: DFQATT, SNEGSKA (reference sequence). V was pared by 0 bases and J by 0 bases, with 4 bases of the junction left unmatched. The CDR3 sequence is CSARDLAGSSYEQYF. Here the CDR3 DNA reads TGCAGTGCTAGAGATCTAGCGGGTAGCTCCTACGAGCAGTACTTC.